One sample yielded the 20 T cell receptor beta chains listed below, sequenced in a study of T cell repertoires in ileal Crohn's disease. TCRdb's copy holds only in-frame clones and misses some; the assay was immunoSEQ multiplex PCR. The top ten clones hold less than 5% of a sample with fewer than 16,000 clones, 80% of them seen once. Sequencing used ileal tissue. The receptors were sampled from an adult with Crohn's disease.

V and J are TRBV5-4 and TRBJ2-1; 10 positions agree with TRBD2. This CDR3 is 15 amino acids long. J lost 6 bases, V lost 0 bases, and 3 bases had no gene match. Germline V lookup: CDR1 SGHNT, CDR2 YYREEE (reference sequence). The CDR3 loop is CASSLASGSLNEQFF. CDR3 coding DNA: TGTGCCAGCAGCTTGGCTAGCGGGAGCCTCAATGAGCAGTTCTTC.

The rearrangement links TRBV9 to TRBJ2-3, with 14 bases that match TRBD2. Trimming removed 8 bases from V and 1 base from J; junction bases left unmatched: 3. The CDR3 sequence is 15 residues long. Per the germline V gene, CDR1 is SGDLS and CDR2 is YYNGEE. Here the CDR3 DNA reads TGTGCCAGTGGGGGACTAGCGGGGGGCACAGATACGCAGTATTTT. It specifies CASGGLAGGTDTQYF.

The V call is TRBV6-5, the J call TRBJ1-1; 9 bases match TRBD1. Germline V gives CDR1 MNHEY, CDR2 SVGAGI. CDR3 length equals 16 residues. Losses at the gene ends were 4 bases for V and 6 bases for J; bases not matched to a gene: 12. The chain's CDR3 is CASSSARDRAYAEAFF. The DNA of the CDR3 is TGTGCCAGCAGTTCCGCGAGGGACAGGGCCTACGCTGAAGCTTTCTTT.

This chain links TRBV2 with TRBJ2-3; 7 bases align to TRBD1. Germline CDR1 is SNHLY and CDR2 is FYNNEI. The CDR3 length is 19 residues. J was trimmed by 0 bases and V by 11 bases; bases with no gene match: 23. CDR3 in amino acids: CALQGRGGEVKPSTDTQYF. CDR3 in DNA: TGTGCCCTCCAGGGGAGAGGGGGCGAAGTGAAACCTAGCACAGATACGCAGTATTTT. The full variable domain, with the rest looked up from reference TRBV2 and TRBJ2-3, is EPEVTQTPSHQVTQMGQEVILRCVPISNHLYFYWYRQILGQKVEFLVSFYNNEISEKSEIFDDQFSVERPDGSNFTLKIRSTKLEDSAMYFCALQGRGGEVKPSTDTQYFGPGTRLTVL.

CDR3 residues: CASRERGGLGSEAFF. The CDR3 DNA reads as TGTGCCAGCAGGGAGAGAGGGGGTTTAGGCTCTGAAGCTTTCTTT. The rearrangement links TRBV2 to TRBJ1-1, with D perhaps TRBD1 (6 bases). The CDR3 has 15 residues. The V gene's germline CDR1 is SNHLY and CDR2 FYNNEI. Trimming left V 6 bases short and J 6 bases short, with 20 bases between.

This chain joins TRBV5-5 and TRBJ1-1; TRBD1 aligns across 12 bases. The V segment lost 6 bases and the J segment 2 bases; nucleotides outside the gene matches: 11. The length of the CDR3 is 17 residues. Germline CDR1 reads SGHKS; CDR2 reads YYEKEE (reference sequence). The CDR3 sequence is CASTVGRDRGPNTEAFF. CDR3 bases: TGTGCCAGCACCGTGGGACGGGACAGGGGGCCCAACACTGAAGCTTTCTTT.

The chain recombines TRBV15 with TRBJ2-2, with 10 bases aligning to TRBD1. J lost 6 bases, V lost 0 bases, and 4 bases had no gene match. CDR3 length: 16 residues. The germline V gene encodes CDR1 LNHNV and CDR2 YYDKDF (reference sequence). This CDR3 is CATSRDGQGVAGELFF. Here the CDR3 DNA reads TGTGCCACCAGCAGAGATGGACAGGGGGTCGCCGGGGAGCTGTTTTTT.

The rearrangement links TRBV11-2 to TRBJ1-3, with TRBD1 matching over 7 bases. The V gene end was trimmed by 5 bases and the J gene end by 4 bases; junction bases not matched to a gene: 2. This CDR3 contains 13 residues. In germline, CDR1 is SGHAT, CDR2 FQNNGV. CDR3 in amino acids: CASSEDRGNTIYF. The CDR3 DNA follows: TGTGCCAGCAGCGAGGACAGGGGAAACACCATATATTTT.

This clone has more than one count but fewer than ten. The gene calls are TRBV27 and TRBJ2-2; no reliable D call. The germline CDR1 and CDR2 sequences are MNHEY and SMNVEV (reference sequence). V lost 5 bases and J lost 4, with 11 bases in between. This CDR3 comprises 14 residues. CDR3 amino acids: CASSTRHPTGELFF. The CDR3 coding sequence is TGTGCCAGCAGTACCCGACACCCCACCGGGGAGCTGTTTTTT.

This clone was seen a single time. J is TRBJ1-1 and V is TRBV29-1; D is possibly TRBD1 (5 bases). V lost 3 bases to trimming and J lost 5 bases, with 10 bases between them. Germline-derived CDR1 and CDR2 are SQVTM and ANQGSEA. The CDR3 totals 12 residues. CDR3 sequence (DNA): TGCAGCGTTGAGGCGGGGGTGACTGAAGCTTTCTTT. Translating it yields CSVEAGVTEAFF.

The chain uses TRBV19 and TRBJ2-1; 9 bases map to TRBD2. From germline, CDR1 is LNHDA and CDR2 SQIVND (reference sequence). The ends lost 5 bases at V and 4 bases at J; junction bases unmatched: 6. The CDR3 spans 15 residues. CDR3 bases: TGTGCCAGTAGTCCTCGGGGACTAGCATACAATGAGCAGTTCTTC. Residues: CASSPRGLAYNEQFF.

J is TRBJ2-5 and V is TRBV28; D perhaps matches TRBD1 (5 bases). Germline values: CDR1 MDHEN, CDR2 SYDVKM. The CDR3 sequence is 14 residues long. Trimming cost V 1 base and J 1 base, with 7 bases left between them. CDR3 in amino acids: CASSLLRGQETQYF. CDR3 DNA sequence: TGTGCCAGCAGTTTATTAAGGGGCCAAGAGACCCAGTACTTC.

This chain joins TRBV10-3 and TRBJ2-5, with 7 bases identical to TRBD2. This CDR3 is 16 amino acids long. Trimming cost V 2 bases and J 5 bases; bases outside gene matches: 11. Germline loops: CDR1 ENHRY, CDR2 SYGVKD. For the CDR3, the DNA is TGTGCCATCAGTGAGCCGGCTAGCGGTCAGAGGGAGACCCAGTACTTC. The encoded protein is CAISEPASGQRETQYF.

The rearrangement links TRBV7-3 to TRBJ2-1, with 7 positions matching TRBD2. This CDR3 is built from 15 residues. Germline CDR1 is SGHTA and CDR2 is FQGTGA. J gave up 7 bases and V 4 bases, and 10 bases lay outside the gene matches. CDR3 in DNA: TGTGCCAGCAGCTCCCCTTGGGGGGGTGGGAATGAGCAGTTCTTC. Encoded protein: CASSSPWGGGNEQFF. Full variable domain (missing parts from reference TRBV7-3 and TRBJ2-1): GAGVSQTPSNKVTEKGKYVELRCDPISGHTALYWYRQSLGQGPEFLIYFQGTGAADDSGLPNDRFFAVRPEGSVSTLKIQRTERGDSAVYLCASSSPWGGGNEQFFGPGTRLTVL.

The chain employs TRBV5-6 and TRBJ1-5; unclear D gene. V shed 6 bases and J shed 7 bases, with 14 bases lying between them. The CDR3 totals 13 residues. Germline V lookup: CDR1 SGHDT, CDR2 YYEEEE. CDR3 protein: CASTRGVEQPQHF. In nucleotides, the CDR3 is TGTGCCAGCACCCGGGGTGTCGAACAGCCCCAGCATTTT.

About this clone itself: The sample carries other DNA sequences with the same CDR3. The genes are TRBV15 and TRBJ1-1; unclear D gene. Trimming removed 0 bases from V and 0 bases from J, with 8 bases in between. Germline V gives CDR1 LNHNV, CDR2 YYDKDF (reference sequence). The CDR3 totals 15 residues. The chain's CDR3 is CATSRDPGMNTEAFF. CDR3 DNA: TGTGCCACCAGCAGAGATCCAGGCATGAACACTGAAGCTTTCTTT.

The rearrangement uses TRBV30 and TRBJ1-6; unclear D gene. The germline gives CDR1 GTSNPN, CDR2 SVGIG (reference sequence). The length of the CDR3 is 14 residues. V was cut by 1 base and J by 7 bases, with 11 bases left in between. The CDR3 reads CAWSALDGNSPLHF. The CDR3 nucleotides are TGTGCCTGGAGTGCCCTCGACGGGAATTCACCCCTCCACTTT.

The V and J genes are TRBV29-1 and TRBJ1-1, with 7 bases lining up with TRBD1. The CDR3 contains 13 residues. Germline V gene lookup returns CDR1 SQVTM and CDR2 ANQGSEA. Germline trimming cut 7 bases from V and 1 base from J; bases unmatched to any gene: 6. In DNA, the CDR3 is TGCAGCGAACGGGACAGTCCGAACACTGAAGCTTTCTTT. Translated, it gives CSERDSPNTEAFF. The full variable domain, in which reference TRBV29-1 and TRBJ1-1 provide the parts outside the CDR3, is SAVISQKPSRDICQRGTSLTIQCQVDSQVTMMFWYRQQPGQSLTLIATANQGSEATYESGFVIDKFPISRPNLTFSTLTVSNMSPEDSSIYLCSERDSPNTEAFFGQGTRLTVV.

The chain has TRBV25-1 and TRBJ2-1, with 14 bases fitting TRBD2. CDR3 length: 16 residues. Germline V lookup: CDR1 MGHDK, CDR2 SYGVNS. Trimming at V came to 3 bases and at J to 9 bases, leaving 7 bases not matched to a gene. CDR3 DNA: TGTGCCAGCAGTGAGACGGGTGGACTAGCGGGAGGTGAGCAGTTCTTC. Translating it yields CASSETGGLAGGEQFF.

This chain uses TRBV5-6 with TRBJ2-7; 11 bases fit TRBD1. This CDR3 is 15 amino acids long. Trimming cost V 0 bases and J 9 bases; bases outside gene matches: 8. Germline values: CDR1 SGHDT, CDR2 YYEEEE. This CDR3 reads CASSLGDRGNVAQYV. The CDR3 region has the DNA TGTGCCAGCAGCTTGGGGGACAGGGGGAACGTGGCGCAGTACGTC.